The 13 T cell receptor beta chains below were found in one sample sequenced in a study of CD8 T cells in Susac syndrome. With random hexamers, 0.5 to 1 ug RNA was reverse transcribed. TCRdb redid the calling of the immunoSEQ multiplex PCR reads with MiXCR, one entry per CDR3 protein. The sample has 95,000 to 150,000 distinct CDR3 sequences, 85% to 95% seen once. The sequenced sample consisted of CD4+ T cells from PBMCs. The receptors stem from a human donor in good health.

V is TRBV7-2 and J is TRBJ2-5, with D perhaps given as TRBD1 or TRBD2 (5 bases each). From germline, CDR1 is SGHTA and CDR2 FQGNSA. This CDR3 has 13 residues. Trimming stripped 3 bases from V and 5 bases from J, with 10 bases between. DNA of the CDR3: TGTGCCAGCAGCTTCGGGACGGGGGAGACCCAGTACTTC. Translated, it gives CASSFGTGETQYF.

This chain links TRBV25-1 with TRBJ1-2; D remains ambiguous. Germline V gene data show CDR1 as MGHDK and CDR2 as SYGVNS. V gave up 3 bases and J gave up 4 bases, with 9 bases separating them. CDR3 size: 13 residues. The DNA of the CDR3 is TGTGCCAGCAGTGATCTCCCCCGCTATGGCTACACCTTC. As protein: CASSDLPRYGYTF.

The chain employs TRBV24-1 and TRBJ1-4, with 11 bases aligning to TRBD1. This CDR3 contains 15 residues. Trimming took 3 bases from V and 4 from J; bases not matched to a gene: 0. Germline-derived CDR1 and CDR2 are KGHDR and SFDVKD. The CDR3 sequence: CATSDGTGGNEKLFF. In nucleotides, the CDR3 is TGTGCCACCAGTGATGGGACAGGGGGTAATGAAAAACTGTTTTTT.

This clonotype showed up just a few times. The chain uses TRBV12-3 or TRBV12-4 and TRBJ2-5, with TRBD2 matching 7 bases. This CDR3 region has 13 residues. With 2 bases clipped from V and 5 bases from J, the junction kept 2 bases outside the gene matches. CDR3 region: CASSLLGGETQYF. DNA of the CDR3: TGTGCCAGCAGTTTACTGGGGGGGGAGACCCAGTACTTC.

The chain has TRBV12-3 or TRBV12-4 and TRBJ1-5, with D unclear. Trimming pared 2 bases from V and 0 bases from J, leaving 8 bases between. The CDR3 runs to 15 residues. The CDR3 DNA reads TGTGCCAGCAGTTTAATGGACCATAGCAATCAGCCCCAGCATTTT. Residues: CASSLMDHSNQPQHF.

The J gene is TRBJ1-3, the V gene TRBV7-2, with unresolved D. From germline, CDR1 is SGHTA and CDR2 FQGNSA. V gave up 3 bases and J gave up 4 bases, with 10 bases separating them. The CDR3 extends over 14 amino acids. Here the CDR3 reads CASSFSALGNTIYF. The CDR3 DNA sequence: TGTGCCAGCAGCTTCAGTGCTCTCGGAAACACCATATATTTT.

CDR3 coding DNA: TGTGCCAGCAGCTTAAAGGGAGATACGCAGTATTTT. It codes for CASSLKGDTQYF. The chain employs TRBV11-2 and TRBJ2-3; no definite D call. CDR1 and CDR2 from the germline V gene are SGHAT and FQNNGV. The length of the CDR3 is 12 residues. V was cut by 2 bases and J by 5 bases, with 5 bases left in between.

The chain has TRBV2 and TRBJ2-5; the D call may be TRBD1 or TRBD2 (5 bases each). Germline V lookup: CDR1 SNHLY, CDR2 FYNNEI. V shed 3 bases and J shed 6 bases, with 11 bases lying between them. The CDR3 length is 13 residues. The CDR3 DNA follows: TGTGCCAGCAGTGATACGTGGGACCAGACCCAGTACTTC. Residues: CASSDTWDQTQYF.

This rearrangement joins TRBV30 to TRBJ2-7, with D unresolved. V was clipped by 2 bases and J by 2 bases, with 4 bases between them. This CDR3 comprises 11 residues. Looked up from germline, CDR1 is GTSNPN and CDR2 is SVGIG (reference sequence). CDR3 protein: CAWSRAYEQYF. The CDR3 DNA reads TGTGCCTGGAGTAGGGCCTACGAGCAGTACTTC.

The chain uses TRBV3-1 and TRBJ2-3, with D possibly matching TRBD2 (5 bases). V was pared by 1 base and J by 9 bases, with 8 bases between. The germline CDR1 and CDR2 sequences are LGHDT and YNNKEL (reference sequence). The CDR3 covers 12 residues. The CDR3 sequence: CASSQGWETQYF. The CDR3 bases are TGTGCCAGCAGCCAAGGGTGGGAGACGCAGTATTTT.

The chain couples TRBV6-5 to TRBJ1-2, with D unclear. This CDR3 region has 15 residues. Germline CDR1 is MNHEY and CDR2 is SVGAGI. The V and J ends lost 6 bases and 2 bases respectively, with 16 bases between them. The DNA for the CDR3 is TGTGCCAGCAGCAAACGACGGACGGTAAACTATGGCTACACCTTC. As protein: CASSKRRTVNYGYTF.

The CDR3 here is CASSKTGGTEAFF. The DNA for the CDR3 is TGTGCCAGCAGCAAAACAGGGGGAACTGAAGCTTTCTTT. V usage is TRBV6-5 and J usage is TRBJ1-1; 8 nucleotides line up with TRBD1. The J segment lost 5 bases and the V segment lost 6 bases, leaving 5 bases of the junction unmatched. Per the germline V gene, CDR1 is MNHEY and CDR2 is SVGAGI. The CDR3 totals 13 residues.

In nucleotides, the CDR3 is TGTGCCAGCAGCCAAGTTAGGACCATTACCGGGGAGCTGTTTTTT. It is translated as CASSQVRTITGELFF. V gene TRBV3-1 combines with J gene TRBJ2-2; no firm D call. CDR3 length equals 15 residues. Germline V gene data show CDR1 as LGHDT and CDR2 as YNNKEL (reference sequence). Trimming pared 1 base from V and 5 bases from J, leaving 11 bases between.